The next 28 T cell receptor beta chains were all read from a single sample in a study of cytomegalovirus exposure and HLA in healthy donors. The PCR made use of 60 Vbeta and 13 Jbeta primers. This table comes from immunoSEQ multiplex PCR, and its TCRdb copy is limited to in-frame clones, with some not included. Of tens of thousands of clones in the sample, about four fifths were seen once. Sequencing input: PBMCs. Receptor source: a young man in good health and CMV-seronegative.

The chain recombines TRBV7-9 with TRBJ1-6, with 7 bases that match TRBD1. CDR1 SEHNR and CDR2 FQNEAQ come from the germline V gene (reference sequence). Trimming took 0 bases from V and 0 from J; bases not matched to a gene: 5. The CDR3 loop spans 18 amino acids. The CDR3 region is CASSLAGTAHSYNSPLHF. CDR3 DNA sequence: TGTGCCAGCAGCTTAGCAGGGACAGCTCACTCCTATAATTCACCCCTCCACTTT.

V and J are TRBV19 and TRBJ1-2; no firm D call. Trimming pared 10 bases from V and 2 bases from J, leaving 17 bases between. There are 14 residues in the CDR3. Per germline, CDR1 LNHDA and CDR2 SQIVND (reference sequence). The CDR3 spells CATQELAANYGYTF. As DNA, the CDR3 is TGTGCCACCCAAGAGTTGGCGGCAAACTATGGCTACACCTTC.

This chain joins TRBV7-9 and TRBJ1-1; D not resolved. V lost 3 bases and J lost 1, with 15 bases in between. This CDR3 spans 16 amino acids. Germline assignment: CDR1 SEHNR and CDR2 FQNEAQ (reference sequence). The CDR3 coding sequence is TGTGCCAGCAGCTTCCCGCGAGGCGGTGGGAACACTGAAGCTTTCTTT. It is translated as CASSFPRGGGNTEAFF. Variable domain in full (rest from reference TRBV7-9 and TRBJ1-1): DTGVSQNPRHKITKRGQNVTFRCDPISEHNRLYWYRQTLGQGPEFLTYFQNEAQLEKSRLLSDRFSAERPKGSFSTLEIQRTEQGDSAMYLCASSFPRGGGNTEAFFGQGTRLTVV.

The CDR3 bases are TGTGCCAGCCGCCCTCCTCCGGGACAGGGGGCCTTATACGAGCAGTACTTC. It translates to CASRPPPGQGALYEQYF. This rearrangement joins TRBV28 to TRBJ2-7; 12 bases map to TRBD1. Germline loops: CDR1 MDHEN, CDR2 SYDVKM. V gave up 8 bases and J gave up 4 bases; unmatched junction bases: 15. The CDR3 spans 17 residues.

This sequence joins TRBV4-1 and TRBJ1-4; D unclear. Trimming took 1 base from V and 4 from J, leaving 7 bases between them. The CDR3 covers 14 residues. The germline CDR1 and CDR2 sequences are MGHRA and YSYEKL. The CDR3 DNA reads as TGCGCCAGCAGCCAAGGCCAGATTAATGAAAAACTGTTTTTT. Translating it yields CASSQGQINEKLFF.

This chain joins TRBV5-6 and TRBJ2-7; D gene unclear. Trimming shortened V by 1 base and J by 1 base, and 12 bases separated the two germline ends. The CDR3 is 15 residues long. The germline V gene has CDR1 SGHDT and CDR2 YYEEEE. CDR3 DNA sequence: TGTGCCAGCAGCTTGCGCAGGATGGTTTCCTACGAGCAGTACTTC. This encodes CASSLRRMVSYEQYF.

This clone was seen once. The rearrangement links TRBV4-2 to TRBJ2-2; 10 nucleotides line up with TRBD2. The ends lost 0 bases at V and 6 bases at J; junction bases unmatched: 1. Germline loops: CDR1 LGHNA, CDR2 YNFKEQ. CDR3 length: 15 amino acids. CDR3 in amino acids: CASSQEAGGPGELFF. The CDR3 DNA is TGTGCCAGCAGCCAAGAAGCGGGAGGGCCCGGGGAGCTGTTTTTT.

The genes are TRBV2 and TRBJ2-5, with TRBD2 as a possible D gene (6 bases). V dropped 4 bases and J dropped 5 bases, with 17 bases sitting between them. Per germline, CDR1 SNHLY and CDR2 FYNNEI. CDR3 length: 15 residues. The CDR3 DNA sequence: TGTGCCAGCAGTGCGGTGCGGACTAACTCGGAGACCCAGTACTTC. Protein sequence: CASSAVRTNSETQYF.

The V gene is TRBV7-9, the J gene TRBJ1-1; the match to TRBD1 covers 9 bases. CDR3 size: 14 residues. V was clipped by 5 bases and J by 2 bases; unmatched bases: 3. Germline loops: CDR1 SEHNR, CDR2 FQNEAQ (reference sequence). This CDR3 is CASSPTGGNTEAFF. CDR3 nucleotide sequence: TGTGCCAGCAGCCCAACAGGGGGCAACACTGAAGCTTTCTTT.

V usage is TRBV6-5 and J usage is TRBJ1-2; D may be TRBD1 (6 bases). Germline CDR1 is MNHEY and CDR2 is SVGAGI. CDR3 length: 13 residues. V was clipped by 5 bases and J by 2 bases, with 9 bases between them. This CDR3 is CASSLQGNYGYTF. CDR3 sequence (DNA): TGTGCCAGCAGTCTACAGGGAAACTATGGCTACACCTTC.

The J gene is TRBJ1-2, the V gene TRBV28; TRBD1 is a possible D gene (6 bases). Germline CDR1 reads MDHEN; CDR2 reads SYDVKM. Between the trimmed V and J ends, which lost 6 bases and 3 bases, there was a span of 17 bases. The CDR3 loop spans 15 amino acids. CDR3 residues: CASSGLTGAYYGYTF. DNA of the CDR3: TGTGCCAGCAGCGGACTGACAGGTGCCTACTATGGCTACACCTTC.

J is TRBJ1-1 and V is TRBV6-6; TRBD1 matches 9 bases. V shed 7 bases, J shed 7 bases, and the junction held 10 bases outside the gene matches. The CDR3 runs to 14 residues. CDR1 MNHNY and CDR2 SVGAGI come from the germline V gene (reference sequence). The CDR3 nucleotides read TGTGCCAGCATTTGGACAGGGGAGTCTTGTGAAGCTTTCTTT. Protein product: CASIWTGESCEAFF.

J is TRBJ1-2 and V is TRBV27; TRBD1 agrees at 8 bases. Losses at the gene ends were 5 bases for V and 8 bases for J; bases not matched to a gene: 4. Germline assignment: CDR1 MNHEY and CDR2 SMNVEV (reference sequence). The CDR3 is made up of 12 amino acids. In nucleotides, the CDR3 is TGTGCCAGCAGTCCCAGGGGGCACGGCTACACCTTC. This codes for CASSPRGHGYTF.

The chain couples TRBV19 to TRBJ2-1; 8 nucleotides line up with TRBD2. The germline V gene has CDR1 LNHDA and CDR2 SQIVND (reference sequence). The ends lost 6 bases at V and 6 bases at J; junction bases unmatched: 13. The CDR3 covers 16 residues. CDR3 nucleotides: TGTGCCAGTAGCTCCACCGGCTACGGGGGGGTCAATGAGCAGTTCTTC. Encoded protein: CASSSTGYGGVNEQFF.

The rearrangement links TRBV5-6 to TRBJ2-7; D perhaps matches TRBD2 (6 bases). The CDR3 totals 16 residues. CDR1 and CDR2 from the germline V gene are SGHDT and YYEEEE. V lost 1 base and J 5 bases, leaving 19 bases between the germline ends. The CDR3 loop reads CASSLFEDYRGDEQYF. In DNA form, the CDR3 reads TGTGCCAGCAGCTTGTTCGAGGACTACCGCGGGGACGAGCAGTACTTC.

The chain has TRBV5-4 and TRBJ2-3, with 15 bases matching TRBD2. Germline V gene data show CDR1 as SGHNT and CDR2 as YYREEE (reference sequence). The CDR3 is 17 residues long. The J segment lost 6 bases and the V segment lost 4 bases, leaving 9 bases of the junction unmatched. DNA of the CDR3: TGTGCCAGCAGCCCAGGACTAGCGGGAGGGCTAGGGGATACGCAGTATTTT. Its translation: CASSPGLAGGLGDTQYF.

The chain is built from TRBV6-4 and TRBJ2-1; TRBD2 agrees at 10 bases. Germline lookup yields CDR1 MRHNA and CDR2 SNTAGT. The V segment lost 6 bases and the J segment 8 bases; nucleotides outside the gene matches: 7. This CDR3 region has 14 residues. The CDR3, as DNA: TGTGCCAGCAGCCTAGCGGGAGTTGGGGATGAGCAGTTCTTC. Amino acid sequence: CASSLAGVGDEQFF.

This clone was counted a few times. This chain uses TRBV6-6 with TRBJ1-1, with D tentatively TRBD1 (5 bases). Trimming cost V 0 bases and J 3 bases, with 8 bases left between them. This CDR3 is built from 14 residues. Germline CDR1 reads MNHNY; CDR2 reads SVGAGI (reference sequence). The chain's CDR3 is CASSYSVRDTEAFF. CDR3 DNA: TGTGCCAGCAGTTACTCAGTCAGGGACACTGAAGCTTTCTTT.

This clone was recorded only once. The rearrangement joins TRBV13 to TRBJ2-1; tentatively, D is TRBD1 (6 bases). Trimming cost V 2 bases and J 10 bases, with 9 bases left between them. The CDR3 length is 12 residues. Germline-derived CDR1 and CDR2 are PRHDT and FYEKMQ (reference sequence). DNA of the CDR3: TGTGCCAGCAGCTTAAGGGGGAGAGAGCAGTTCTTC. This encodes CASSLRGREQFF.

The chain links TRBV19 to TRBJ2-1; a weak D match, TRBD2 (6 bases). Trimming stripped 9 bases from V and 10 bases from J, with 25 bases between. Germline V gives CDR1 LNHDA, CDR2 SQIVND (reference sequence). This CDR3 has 15 residues. The CDR3 sequence is CASRDGSKGTAEQFF. The DNA for the CDR3 is TGTGCCAGCAGAGACGGGAGTAAGGGAACAGCCGAGCAGTTCTTC.

The chain links TRBV7-2 to TRBJ1-4; tentatively, D is TRBD1 (6 bases). The CDR3 has 19 residues. The germline gives CDR1 SGHTA, CDR2 FQGNSA. With 2 bases removed from V and 6 bases from J, the gap between germline ends came to 25 bases. This CDR3 is CASSLKLGVGGAVYEKLFF. CDR3 nucleotide sequence: TGTGCCAGCAGCTTAAAACTTGGAGTGGGGGGGGCCGTTTATGAAAAACTGTTTTTT.

The rearrangement uses TRBV10-1 and TRBJ2-3; the D gene is possibly TRBD1 (5 bases). This CDR3 region has 13 residues. The V end lost 2 bases, the J end lost 2 bases, and 5 bases lay between the germline ends. The germline CDR1 and CDR2 sequences are WNHNN and SYGVQD (reference sequence). The CDR3 protein is CASSEGATDTQYF. The CDR3 DNA follows: TGCGCCAGCAGTGAGGGGGCCACAGATACGCAGTATTTT.

The chain joins TRBV6-5 to TRBJ2-7; 9 bases map to TRBD1. The V and J ends lost 4 bases and 0 bases, in that order; junction bases with no gene match: 7. This CDR3 has 16 residues. Germline CDR1 reads MNHEY; CDR2 reads SVGAGI. The CDR3 protein is CASSWEGTGTSYEQYF. CDR3 DNA sequence: TGTGCCAGCAGTTGGGAGGGGACAGGGACCTCCTACGAGCAGTACTTC.

V is TRBV4-1 and J is TRBJ2-7, with TRBD2 identical over 9 bases. The CDR3 has 15 amino acids. V lost 4 bases and J lost 4; bases outside the gene matches: 8. Germline V gene sequence: CDR1 MGHRA, CDR2 YSYEKL. This CDR3 reads CASSRIGGRVYEQYF. CDR3 nucleotide sequence: TGCGCCAGCAGCCGGATAGGCGGGAGGGTTTACGAGCAGTACTTC.

In its sample, this clone was seen once. The chain carries TRBV7-8 and TRBJ2-2, with a possible D match to TRBD1 (5 bases). This CDR3 spans 15 amino acids. V was trimmed by 1 base and J by 2 bases, leaving 8 bases between them. Germline CDR1 is SGHVS and CDR2 is FQNEAQ. As DNA, the CDR3 is TGTGCCAGCAGCTTAGGACAGCGCAACACCGGGGAGCTGTTTTTT. It is translated as CASSLGQRNTGELFF. The variable domain in full, with the rest retrieved from reference TRBV7-8 and TRBJ2-2, is GAGVSQSPRYKVAKRGQDVALRCDPISGHVSLFWYQQALGQGPEFLTYFQNEAQLDKSGLPSDRFFAERPEGSVSTLKIQRTQQEDSAVYLCASSLGQRNTGELFFGEGSRLTVL.

The V and J genes are TRBV29-1 and TRBJ2-3; 9 bases agree with TRBD1. After removal of 3 bases from V and 3 bases from J, the junction contained 4 bases not matched to a gene. Germline V gene lookup returns CDR1 SQVTM and CDR2 ANQGSEA. The CDR3 runs to 14 residues. The CDR3 DNA reads TGCAGCGTTGATCGACAGGGGGTAACAGATACGCAGTATTTT. As protein: CSVDRQGVTDTQYF.

The chain joins TRBV27 to TRBJ2-7, with 12 bases lining up with TRBD2. Trimming removed 7 bases from V and 7 bases from J; junction bases left unmatched: 11. The germline V gene has CDR1 MNHEY and CDR2 SMNVEV (reference sequence). CDR3 length: 15 residues. CDR3 region: CASKQGGLAGKEQYF. CDR3 coding DNA: TGTGCCAGCAAACAAGGAGGACTAGCGGGGAAGGAGCAGTACTTC.

The rearrangement uses TRBV6-1 and TRBJ1-2, with 7 bases matching TRBD1. Germline assignment: CDR1 MNHNS and CDR2 SASEGT. The trim removed 4 bases at V and 3 bases at J, leaving 5 bases unmatched. CDR3 length: 14 residues. The CDR3 reads CASSGWTGDYGYTF. CDR3 nucleotide sequence: TGTGCCAGCAGTGGATGGACAGGCGACTATGGCTACACCTTC.